This T cell receptor beta chain was sequenced during a study of blood T cells in healthy people across ages. Study outcomes and limitations: A roughly linear fall in TCR beta diversity per million T cells was seen with increasing age.

The sample holds a few counts of this clonotype. What it recognizes is unknown. With a J-beta primer mix and a sample-barcoded 5' primer, a second PCR ran about 7 to 12 cycles. All cDNA molecules were each tagged by a template-switch adaptor with 12 random nucleotides. TCRdb re-called the 5' RACE reads through MiXCR, storing one row per CDR3 protein. Here the sample spans 1.5 million to 2 million distinct CDR3 sequences, roughly 28% being singletons. The CDR3 spans 13 residues. Germline CDR1 and CDR2: KGHSH and LQKENI. Trimming left V 2 bases short and J 5 bases short, with 9 bases between. V gene TRBV18 combines with J gene TRBJ2-5; no clear D. The sequencing input was blood. This TCR came from a woman aged 30 to 39 in good health. The CDR3 bases are TGTGCCAGCTCACCAGATATGAGGGAGACCCAGTACTTC. Amino acid sequence: CASSPDMRETQYF.